The entry below gives a single TCR beta chain sequence along with its context. Germline CDR1 is MNHNY and CDR2 is SVGAGI (reference sequence). The CDR3 sequence is 14 residues long. The trim removed 6 bases at V and 2 bases at J, leaving 5 bases unmatched. These data are taken from a study of blood T cell repertoires in COVID-19. Study background: The United States, Italy and Spain provided the acute and convalescent COVID-19 samples. T cells, B-cell-depleted T cells, or PBMCs supplied cDNA or gDNA.

As originally analysed: Nucleated cell counts were estimated from reference gene primer amplification. Clones were sequenced by immunoSEQ multiplex PCR, and TCRdb holds only the in-frame ones, with some missing. The DNA gave D and trimming, while V, J and clone size come from that table. The sample yields about 100,000 clones, 70% to 90% seen once. The sequence derives from a human donor in a cohort sampled during active COVID-19. Sequenced sample: peripheral blood. The rearrangement links TRBV6-6 to TRBJ2-3; TRBD1 aligns across 7 bases. The CDR3 DNA reads TGTGCCAGCAGAACAGGGGCGATCACAGATACGCAGTATTTT. Its protein is CASRTGAITDTQYF.